These 12 T cell receptor beta chains were all obtained from the same sample, sequenced in a study of blood T cell repertoires in COVID-19. Libraries were prepared by immunoSEQ multiplex PCR; TCRdb keeps only in-frame clonotypes and omits some of them. Of about 230,000 clones in the sample, around four fifths are singletons; the top ten hold approximately 6%. Source material: peripheral blood. The source is an elderly man with acute or convalescent COVID-19.

This sequence joins TRBV18 and TRBJ2-7, with TRBD1 identical over 8 bases. The ends lost 3 bases at V and 2 bases at J; junction bases unmatched: 3. Per the germline V gene, CDR1 is KGHSH and CDR2 is LQKENI. The CDR3 contains 14 residues. CDR3 in amino acids: CASSPATGAYEQYF. For the CDR3, the DNA is TGTGCCAGCTCACCCGCGACAGGGGCCTACGAGCAGTACTTC.

This sequence joins TRBV5-4 and TRBJ1-5, with TRBD1 matching 7 bases. There are 14 residues in the CDR3. Germline V gene data show CDR1 as SGHNT and CDR2 as YYREEE (reference sequence). Trimming took 0 bases from V and 7 from J; bases not matched to a gene: 4. The CDR3 nucleotides are TGTGCCAGCAGCTTGGATAAACAGGGGCAGCCCCAGCATTTT. Its protein is CASSLDKQGQPQHF.

This clone was counted at least ten times. The rearrangement links TRBV4-1 to TRBJ1-1; D is perhaps TRBD1 (6 bases). Germline CDR1 is MGHRA and CDR2 is YSYEKL. The CDR3 runs to 17 residues. Trimming shortened V by 4 bases and J by 1 base, and 19 bases separated the two germline ends. The CDR3 sequence is CASSLPLQGYQNTEAFF. The CDR3 nucleotides read TGCGCCAGCAGCCTACCCCTACAGGGCTATCAGAACACTGAAGCTTTCTTT.

This chain uses TRBV4-1 with TRBJ2-1; tentatively, D is TRBD2 (5 bases). This CDR3 contains 16 residues. Trimming took 4 bases from V and 0 from J, leaving 13 bases between them. The germline gives CDR1 MGHRA, CDR2 YSYEKL. This chain's CDR3 is CASSRSGELSYNEQFF. CDR3 coding DNA: TGCGCCAGCAGCCGTTCCGGGGAGCTCTCCTACAATGAGCAGTTCTTC.

The gene calls are TRBV5-5 and TRBJ2-7; D may be TRBD2 (7 bases). The CDR3 extends over 14 amino acids. V was clipped by 4 bases and J by 3 bases, with 14 bases between them. Germline-derived CDR1 and CDR2 are SGHKS and YYEKEE (reference sequence). CDR3: CASSRGGGFYEQYF. The CDR3 DNA follows: TGTGCCAGCAGCAGGGGAGGGGGTTTCTACGAGCAGTACTTC.

This chain connects TRBV5-1 to TRBJ2-1; 13 nucleotides line up with TRBD2. Trimming at V came to 1 base and at J to 6 bases, leaving 7 bases not matched to a gene. Germline V lookup: CDR1 SGHRS, CDR2 YFSETQ. CDR3 length: 17 residues. The DNA for the CDR3 is TGCGCCAGCAGCTTGTCCGGGACTAGCGGGATTATCAATGAGCAGTTCTTC. Amino acids: CASSLSGTSGIINEQFF.

This clone was recorded a few times. This chain uses TRBV4-2 with TRBJ2-7; the match to TRBD2 covers 7 bases. The germline gives CDR1 LGHNA, CDR2 YNFKEQ. V dropped 3 bases and J dropped 1; count of bases not matched to a gene: 6. CDR3 length equals 15 residues. CDR3 nucleotides: TGTGCCAGCAGCCAGACAAGCGGGAAGTCCTACGAGCAGTACTTC. Amino acid sequence: CASSQTSGKSYEQYF.

The V and J genes are TRBV6-5 and TRBJ1-3; 9 bases are a match to TRBD1. After removal of 6 bases from V and 1 base from J, the junction contained 4 bases not matched to a gene. Germline V gene data show CDR1 as MNHEY and CDR2 as SVGAGI. The CDR3 spans 15 residues. CDR3 nucleotide sequence: TGTGCCAGCAGGAGAGACAGGGGGTCTGGAAACACCATATATTTT. Protein sequence: CASRRDRGSGNTIYF.

The count of this clone is one. This sequence joins TRBV4-2 and TRBJ1-2; D is ambiguous. Germline V lookup: CDR1 LGHNA, CDR2 YNFKEQ. Between the trimmed V and J ends, which lost 3 bases and 2 bases, there was a span of 10 bases. The CDR3 contains 14 residues. The DNA for the CDR3 is TGTGCCAGCAGCCAGCCTCCGGGGAACTATGGCTACACCTTC. Amino acid sequence: CASSQPPGNYGYTF.

This clone was recorded only once. The rearrangement links TRBV25-1 to TRBJ1-2; D uncertain. The CDR3 has 12 residues. Germline V gene data show CDR1 as MGHDK and CDR2 as SYGVNS. V dropped 2 bases and J dropped 4 bases, with 5 bases sitting between them. CDR3: CASSEQVYGYTF. In DNA, the CDR3 is TGTGCCAGCAGTGAACAGGTCTATGGCTACACCTTC.

The chain combines TRBV5-6 with TRBJ2-7; 9 nucleotides match TRBD1. The CDR3 extends over 14 amino acids. V shed 4 bases, J shed 2 bases, and the junction held 4 bases outside the gene matches. CDR1 and CDR2 from the germline V gene are SGHDT and YYEEEE. The CDR3 region has the DNA TGTGCCAGCAGCCGGGGACAGGGAGCCTACGAGCAGTACTTC. Protein sequence: CASSRGQGAYEQYF.

The chain joins TRBV7-6 to TRBJ2-5; the match to TRBD1 covers 9 bases. Trimming cost V 1 base and J 5 bases; bases outside gene matches: 5. This CDR3 contains 15 residues. Germline CDR1 is SGHVS and CDR2 is FNYEAQ. The CDR3 loop is CASSLDGTGRETQYF. CDR3 nucleotides: TGTGCCAGCAGCTTAGACGGGACAGGGAGGGAGACCCAGTACTTC.